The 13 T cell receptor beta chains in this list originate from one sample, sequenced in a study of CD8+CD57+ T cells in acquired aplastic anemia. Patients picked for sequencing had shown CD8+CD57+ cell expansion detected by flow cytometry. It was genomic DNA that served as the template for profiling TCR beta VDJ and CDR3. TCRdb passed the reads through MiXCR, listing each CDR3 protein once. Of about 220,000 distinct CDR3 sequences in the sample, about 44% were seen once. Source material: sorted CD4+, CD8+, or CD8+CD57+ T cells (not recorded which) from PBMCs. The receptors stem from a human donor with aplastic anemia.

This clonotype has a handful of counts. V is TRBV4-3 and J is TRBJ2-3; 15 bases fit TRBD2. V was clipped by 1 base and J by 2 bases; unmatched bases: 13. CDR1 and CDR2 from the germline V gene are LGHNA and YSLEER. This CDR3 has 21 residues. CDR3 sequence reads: CASSQGYRGLAGGRNTDTQYF. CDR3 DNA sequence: TGCGCCAGCAGCCAAGGCTATCGCGGACTAGCGGGGGGGAGAAACACAGATACGCAGTATTTT.

This CDR3 is CAIRAGTGGEQYF. The CDR3 region has the DNA TGTGCCATCAGGGCCGGGACGGGAGGCGAGCAGTACTTC. This chain connects TRBV10-3 to TRBJ2-7; TRBD2 agrees at 7 bases. This CDR3 has 13 amino acids. In germline, CDR1 is ENHRY, CDR2 SYGVKD. V was clipped by 6 bases and J by 6 bases; unmatched bases: 8.

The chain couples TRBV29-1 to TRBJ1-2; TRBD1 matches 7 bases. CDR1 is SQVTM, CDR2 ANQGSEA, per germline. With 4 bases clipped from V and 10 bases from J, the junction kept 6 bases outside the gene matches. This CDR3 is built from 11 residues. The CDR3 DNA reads TGCAGCGTTGTAAGGACAGGTGTCTACACCTTC. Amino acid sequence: CSVVRTGVYTF.

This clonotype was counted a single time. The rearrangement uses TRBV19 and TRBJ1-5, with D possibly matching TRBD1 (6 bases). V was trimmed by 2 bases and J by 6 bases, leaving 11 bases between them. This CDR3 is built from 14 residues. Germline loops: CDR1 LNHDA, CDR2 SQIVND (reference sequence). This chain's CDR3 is CASSIIRGPQPQHF. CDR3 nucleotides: TGTGCCAGTAGTATAATCAGGGGACCTCAGCCCCAGCATTTT. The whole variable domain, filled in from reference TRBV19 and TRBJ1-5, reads DGGITQSPKYLFRKEGQNVTLSCEQNLNHDAMYWYRQDPGQGLRLIYYSQIVNDFQKGDIAEGYSVSREKKESFPLTVTSAQKNPTAFYLCASSIIRGPQPQHFGDGTRLSIL.

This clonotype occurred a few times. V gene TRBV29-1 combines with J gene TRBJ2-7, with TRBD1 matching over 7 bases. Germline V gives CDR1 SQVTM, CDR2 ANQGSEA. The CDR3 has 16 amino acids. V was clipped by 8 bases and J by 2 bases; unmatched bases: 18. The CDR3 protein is CSSSGTGAMLAYEQYF. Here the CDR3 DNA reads TGCAGCTCATCCGGAACAGGGGCCATGCTGGCCTACGAGCAGTACTTC.

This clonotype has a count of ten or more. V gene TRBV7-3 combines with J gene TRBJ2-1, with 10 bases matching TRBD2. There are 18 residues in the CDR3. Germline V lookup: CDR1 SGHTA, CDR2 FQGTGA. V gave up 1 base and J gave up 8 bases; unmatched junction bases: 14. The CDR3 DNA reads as TGTGCCAGCAGCTTAAAGCCTAGCGGGGGCATAGGTAACGATGAGCAGTTCTTC. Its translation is CASSLKPSGGIGNDEQFF.

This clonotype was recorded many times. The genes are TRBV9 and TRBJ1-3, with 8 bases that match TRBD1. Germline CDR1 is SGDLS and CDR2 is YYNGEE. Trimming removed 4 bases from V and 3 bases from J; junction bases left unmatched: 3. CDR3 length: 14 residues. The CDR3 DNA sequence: TGTGCCAGCAGCTTGGACAGGGTTGGAAACACCATATATTTT. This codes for CASSLDRVGNTIYF.

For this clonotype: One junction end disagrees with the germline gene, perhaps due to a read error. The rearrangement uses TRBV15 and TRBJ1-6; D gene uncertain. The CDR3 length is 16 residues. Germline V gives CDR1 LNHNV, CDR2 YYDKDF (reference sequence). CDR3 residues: CATIRERAGGNSSLHF. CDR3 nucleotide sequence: TGTGCCACCATCAGAGAACGGGCCGGAGGAAATTCATCCCTCCACTTT.

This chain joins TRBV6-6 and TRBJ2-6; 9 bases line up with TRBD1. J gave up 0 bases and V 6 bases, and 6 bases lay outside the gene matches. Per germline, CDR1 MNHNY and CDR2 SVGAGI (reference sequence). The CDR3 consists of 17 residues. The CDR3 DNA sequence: TGTGCCAGCAGCGGACAGGGGATCCGCTCTGGGGCCAACGTCCTGACTTTC. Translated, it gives CASSGQGIRSGANVLTF.

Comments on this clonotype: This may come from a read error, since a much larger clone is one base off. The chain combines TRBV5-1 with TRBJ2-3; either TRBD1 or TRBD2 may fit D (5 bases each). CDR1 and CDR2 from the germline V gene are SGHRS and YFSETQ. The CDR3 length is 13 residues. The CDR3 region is CASSPSSTGTQYF. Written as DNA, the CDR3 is TGCGCCAGCAGCCCCTCTAGCACAGGTACGCAGTATTTT.

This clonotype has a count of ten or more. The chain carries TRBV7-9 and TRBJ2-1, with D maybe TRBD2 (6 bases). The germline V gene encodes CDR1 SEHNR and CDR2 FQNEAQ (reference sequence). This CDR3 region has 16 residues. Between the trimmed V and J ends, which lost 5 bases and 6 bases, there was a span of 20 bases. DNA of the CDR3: TGTGCCAGCAGCCTCCCCCTGCGGGGTGGCTTCAATGAGCAGTTCTTC. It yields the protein CASSLPLRGGFNEQFF.

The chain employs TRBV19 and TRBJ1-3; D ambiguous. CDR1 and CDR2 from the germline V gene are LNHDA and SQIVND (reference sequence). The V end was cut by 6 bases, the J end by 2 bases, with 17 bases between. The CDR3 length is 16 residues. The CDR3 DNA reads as TGTGCCAGTAGCAATTCCAGGTGGCAGCCTGGAAACACCATATATTTT. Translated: CASSNSRWQPGNTIYF.

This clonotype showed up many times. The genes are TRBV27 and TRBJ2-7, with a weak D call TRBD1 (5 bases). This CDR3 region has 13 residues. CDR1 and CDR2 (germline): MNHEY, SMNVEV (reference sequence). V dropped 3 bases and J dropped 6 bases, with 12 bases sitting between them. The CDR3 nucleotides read TGTGCCAGCAGTTTGTCAGCAGGGTCCGAGCAGTACTTC. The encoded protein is CASSLSAGSEQYF.